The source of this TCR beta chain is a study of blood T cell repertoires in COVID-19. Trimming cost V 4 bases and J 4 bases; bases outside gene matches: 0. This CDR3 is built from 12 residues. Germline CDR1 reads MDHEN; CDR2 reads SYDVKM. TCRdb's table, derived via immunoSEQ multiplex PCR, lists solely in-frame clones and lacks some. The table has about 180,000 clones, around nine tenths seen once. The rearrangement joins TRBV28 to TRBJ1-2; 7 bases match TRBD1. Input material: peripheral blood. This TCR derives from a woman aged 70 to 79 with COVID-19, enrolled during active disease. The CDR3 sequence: CASSWDSYGYTF. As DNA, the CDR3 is TGTGCCAGCAGTTGGGACAGCTATGGCTACACCTTC.